The present TCR beta chain was sequenced within a study of blood T cell repertoires in COVID-19. CDR1 is KGHSY, CDR2 FQNENV, per germline. The CDR3 loop spans 14 amino acids. With V trimmed by 4 bases and J by 2 bases, 2 bases remained unmatched. Libraries were prepared by immunoSEQ multiplex PCR; TCRdb keeps only in-frame clonotypes and omits some of them. The table records around 210,000 clones, about 86% of them present only once. V usage is TRBV16 and J usage is TRBJ2-7; 10 nucleotides align to TRBD1. The receptor comes from a man between 18 and 29 years old with active or convalescent COVID-19. Sequencing used peripheral blood. Here the CDR3 DNA reads TGTGCCAGCAGCCGGGGACAGGGGCCCTACGAGCAGTACTTC. Encoded protein: CASSRGQGPYEQYF.